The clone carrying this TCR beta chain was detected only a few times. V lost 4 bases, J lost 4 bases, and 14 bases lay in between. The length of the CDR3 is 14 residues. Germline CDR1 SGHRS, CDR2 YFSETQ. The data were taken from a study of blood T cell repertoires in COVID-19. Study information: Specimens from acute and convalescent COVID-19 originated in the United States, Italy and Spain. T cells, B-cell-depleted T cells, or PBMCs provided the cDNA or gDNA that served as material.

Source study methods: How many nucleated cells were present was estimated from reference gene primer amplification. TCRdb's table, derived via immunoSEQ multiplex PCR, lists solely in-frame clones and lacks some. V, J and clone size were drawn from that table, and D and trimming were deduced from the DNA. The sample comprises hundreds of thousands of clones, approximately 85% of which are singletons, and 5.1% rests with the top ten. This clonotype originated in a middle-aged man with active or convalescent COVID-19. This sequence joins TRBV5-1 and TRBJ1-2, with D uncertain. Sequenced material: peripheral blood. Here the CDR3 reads CASSNLLTTYGYTF. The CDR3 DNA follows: TGCGCCAGCAGCAACCTCCTGACAACCTATGGCTACACCTTC.